This passage covers 5 T cell receptor beta chains from one sample sequenced in a study of T cells after yellow fever vaccination. Via MiXCR, TCRdb re-called the 5' RACE reads, giving one row per CDR3 protein. The sample has 120,000 or so distinct CDR3 sequences; roughly 6.8% are singletons. Source: CD4+ T cells sorted from PBMCs, taken more than 35 days after the first yellow fever vaccination. Source of these receptors: a man aged 18 to 29 who received the YFV17D yellow fever vaccine.

This clonotype was seen more than once but under ten times. The J gene is TRBJ2-5, the V gene TRBV24-1, with TRBD2 identical over 11 bases. This CDR3 has 15 amino acids. Unmatched junction bases numbered 2, after V lost 2 bases and J lost 4 bases. Germline V gene data show CDR1 as KGHDR and CDR2 as SFDVKD. CDR3 in amino acids: CATSDSGTSGETQYF. The DNA for the CDR3 is TGTGCCACCAGTGATTCGGGGACTAGCGGAGAGACCCAGTACTTC.

This clonotype has ten or more counts. The junction shows a germline mismatch at one end, possibly a read error. The chain recombines TRBV20-1 with TRBJ2-7; 7 nucleotides align to TRBD1. Per germline, CDR1 DFQATT and CDR2 SNEGSKA (reference sequence). The CDR3 totals 13 residues. Written as DNA, the CDR3 is TGCAGTGCCAGAGGGGGCCCGGCACGGGAGCAGTACTTC. Its protein product is CSARGGPAREQYF.

This clonotype was found many times. The chain recombines TRBV28 with TRBJ2-7, with D possibly called TRBD1 or TRBD2 (6 bases each). V dropped 7 bases and J dropped 4 bases, with 14 bases sitting between them. The CDR3 totals 13 residues. Germline V gene data show CDR1 as MDHEN and CDR2 as SYDVKM. This CDR3 is CASKGGREYEQYV. The CDR3 DNA reads as TGTGCCAGCAAAGGGGGGCGCGAGTACGAGCAGTACGTC.

To note about this clonotype: This clone may be a read error of a much larger clone one base away. The chain joins TRBV7-2 to TRBJ1-1, with D hard to call. This CDR3 spans 9 amino acids. V was pared by 3 bases and J by 13 bases, with 6 bases between. Looked up from germline, CDR1 is SGHTA and CDR2 is FQGNSA. The CDR3 here is CASSFNVFF. The CDR3 region has the DNA TGTGCCAGCAGCTTCAACGTTTTCTTT.

In this sample, this clonotype turned up many times. The gene calls are TRBV28 and TRBJ1-5, with TRBD1 identical over 7 bases. The CDR3 consists of 14 residues. Germline CDR1 and CDR2: MDHEN and SYDVKM. The V gene end was trimmed by 4 bases and the J gene end by 6 bases; junction bases not matched to a gene: 6. The CDR3: CASSSGGGGQPQHF. The CDR3 DNA reads TGTGCCAGCAGTTCAGGGGGAGGGGGTCAGCCCCAGCATTTT.